This TCR beta chain originates from a study of beta chain features in type 1 diabetes. About the research overall: The patients were much like the healthy donors in age, gender and cell yields.

Study results and limitations: People with Type 1 diabetes carried modestly yet significantly shorter TCRB CDR3s in all four CD4+ subsets. Researchers reported that naive, central memory and Treg TCRB repertoires appeared more similar in patients than in healthy donors.

On this clone: Its antigen is not identified.

Per the germline V gene, CDR1 is ENHRY and CDR2 is SYGVKD. The CDR3 extends over 15 amino acids. The trim removed 3 bases at V and 10 bases at J, leaving 8 bases unmatched. Since all of the isolated RNA was reverse transcribed, expressed TCRB transcripts were what got sequenced. Profiling relied on immunoSEQ multiplex PCR, and the TCRdb table lists in-frame clones only, not all of them. The table includes around 250,000 clones, 14% detected once. CD4+ cells of the naive, central memory, regulatory and stem cell-like memory types were sorted via CD45RO/CCR7/CD25/CD127/CD95/CD27. Every sorted population was more than 98% pure.

The chain couples TRBV10-3 to TRBJ1-6; 8 bases match TRBD1. The receptor was isolated from a man between 25 and 39 years old with type 1 diabetes. The sample was naive CD4+ T cells from blood. CDR3 in DNA: TGTGCCATCAGTGATCAGGGGGCGTCGGGATCACCCCTCCACTTT. Protein: CAISDQGASGSPLHF.